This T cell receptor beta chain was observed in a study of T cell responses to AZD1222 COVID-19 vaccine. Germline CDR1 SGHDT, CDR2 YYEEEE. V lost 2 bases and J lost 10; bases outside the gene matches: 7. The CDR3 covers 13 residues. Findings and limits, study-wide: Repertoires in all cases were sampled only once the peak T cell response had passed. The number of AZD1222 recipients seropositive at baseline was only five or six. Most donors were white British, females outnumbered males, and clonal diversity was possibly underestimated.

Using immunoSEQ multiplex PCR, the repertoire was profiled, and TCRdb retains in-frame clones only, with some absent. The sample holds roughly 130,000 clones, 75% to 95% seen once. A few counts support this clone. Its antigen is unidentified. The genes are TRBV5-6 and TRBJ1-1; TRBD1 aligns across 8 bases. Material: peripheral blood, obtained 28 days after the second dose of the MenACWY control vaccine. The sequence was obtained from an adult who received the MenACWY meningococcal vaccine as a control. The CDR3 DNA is TGTGCCAGCAGCTTCTATGTAGACAGGGGAGCTTTCTTT. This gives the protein CASSFYVDRGAFF.